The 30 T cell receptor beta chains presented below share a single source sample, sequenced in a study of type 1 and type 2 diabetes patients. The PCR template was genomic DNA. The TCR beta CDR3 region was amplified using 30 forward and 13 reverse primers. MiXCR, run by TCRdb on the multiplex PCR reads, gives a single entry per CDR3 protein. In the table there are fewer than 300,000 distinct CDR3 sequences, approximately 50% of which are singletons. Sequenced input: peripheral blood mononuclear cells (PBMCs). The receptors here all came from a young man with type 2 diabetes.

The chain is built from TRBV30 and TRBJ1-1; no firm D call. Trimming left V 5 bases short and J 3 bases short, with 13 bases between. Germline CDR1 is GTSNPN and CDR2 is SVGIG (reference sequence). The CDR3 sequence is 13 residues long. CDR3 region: CAWGEGSHTEAFF. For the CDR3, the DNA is TGTGCCTGGGGTGAGGGAAGCCACACTGAAGCTTTCTTT.

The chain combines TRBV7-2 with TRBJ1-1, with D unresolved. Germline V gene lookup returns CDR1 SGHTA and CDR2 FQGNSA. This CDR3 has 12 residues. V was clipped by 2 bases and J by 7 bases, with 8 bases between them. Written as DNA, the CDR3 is TGTGCCAGCAGCTTATCGCGGAATGAAGCTTTCTTT. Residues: CASSLSRNEAFF.

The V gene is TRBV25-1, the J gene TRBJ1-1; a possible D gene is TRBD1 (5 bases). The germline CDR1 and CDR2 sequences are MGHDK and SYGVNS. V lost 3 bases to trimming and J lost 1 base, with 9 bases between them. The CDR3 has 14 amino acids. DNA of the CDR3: TGTGCCAGCAGTGATGACGGGGGGAACACTGAAGCTTTCTTT. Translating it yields CASSDDGGNTEAFF.

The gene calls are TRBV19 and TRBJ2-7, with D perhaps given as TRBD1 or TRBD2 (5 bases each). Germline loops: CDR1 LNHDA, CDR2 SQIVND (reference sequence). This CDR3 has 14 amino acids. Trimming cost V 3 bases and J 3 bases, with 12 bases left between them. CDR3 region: CASSMGDSYYEQYF. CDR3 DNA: TGTGCCAGTAGTATGGGGGATTCCTACTACGAGCAGTACTTC.

The CDR3 loop reads CASSLGHGAEAFF. CDR3 DNA sequence: TGCGCCAGCAGCTTGGGACACGGCGCTGAAGCTTTCTTT. The chain joins TRBV5-1 to TRBJ1-1; no firm D call. Germline V gives CDR1 SGHRS, CDR2 YFSETQ. CDR3 length: 13 residues. Trimming took off 0 bases at V and 6 bases at J, with 9 bases between the two ends.

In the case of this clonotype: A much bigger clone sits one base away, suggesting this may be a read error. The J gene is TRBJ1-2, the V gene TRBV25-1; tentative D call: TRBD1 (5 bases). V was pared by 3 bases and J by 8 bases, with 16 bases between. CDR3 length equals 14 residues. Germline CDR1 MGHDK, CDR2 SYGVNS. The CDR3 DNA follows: TGTGCCAGCAGTGACCTACAGGAGATTAGGGGCTACACCTTC. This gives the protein CASSDLQEIRGYTF.

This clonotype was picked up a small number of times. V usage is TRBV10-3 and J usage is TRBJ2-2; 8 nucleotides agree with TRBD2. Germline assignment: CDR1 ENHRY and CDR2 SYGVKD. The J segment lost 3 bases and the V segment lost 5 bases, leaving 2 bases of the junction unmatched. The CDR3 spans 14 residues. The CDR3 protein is CAISSGRDTGELFF. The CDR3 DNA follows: TGTGCCATCAGTAGCGGGAGAGACACCGGGGAGCTGTTTTTT.

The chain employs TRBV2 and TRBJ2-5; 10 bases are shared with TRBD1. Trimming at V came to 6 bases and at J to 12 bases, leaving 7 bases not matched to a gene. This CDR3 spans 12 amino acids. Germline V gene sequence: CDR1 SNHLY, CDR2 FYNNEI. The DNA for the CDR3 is TGTGCCAGCAGGGCCCTCGGGACAGGGGAGTACTTC. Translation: CASRALGTGEYF.

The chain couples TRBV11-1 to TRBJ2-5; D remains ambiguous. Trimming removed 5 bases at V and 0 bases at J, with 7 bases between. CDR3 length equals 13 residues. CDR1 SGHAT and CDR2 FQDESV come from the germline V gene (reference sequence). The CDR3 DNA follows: TGTGCCAGCAGCCGATCGGACCAAGAGACCCAGTACTTC. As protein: CASSRSDQETQYF.

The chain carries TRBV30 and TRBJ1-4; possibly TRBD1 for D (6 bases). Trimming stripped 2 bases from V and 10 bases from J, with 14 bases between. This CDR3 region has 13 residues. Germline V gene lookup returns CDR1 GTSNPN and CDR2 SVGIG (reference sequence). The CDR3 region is CAWSQGRRGKLFF. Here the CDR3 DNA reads TGTGCCTGGAGTCAGGGGAGGAGGGGAAAACTGTTTTTT. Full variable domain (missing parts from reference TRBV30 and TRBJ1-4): SQTIHQWPATLVQPVGSPLSLECTVEGTSNPNLYWYRQAAGRGLQLLFYSVGIGQISSEVPQNLSASRPQDRQFILSSKKLLLSDSGFYLCAWSQGRRGKLFFGSGTQLSVL.

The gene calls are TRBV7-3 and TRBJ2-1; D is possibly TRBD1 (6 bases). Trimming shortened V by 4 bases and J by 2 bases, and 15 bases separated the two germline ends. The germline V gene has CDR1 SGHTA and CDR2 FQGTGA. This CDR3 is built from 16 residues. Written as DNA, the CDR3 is TGTGCCAGCAGCTCAGCCGGGACAACAACCTACAATGAGCAGTTCTTC. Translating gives CASSSAGTTTYNEQFF.

CDR3 protein: CASSLGRALAEQYF. DNA of the CDR3: TGTGCCAGCAGTTTAGGCAGGGCGCTCGCCGAGCAGTACTTC. The V gene is TRBV6-6, the J gene TRBJ2-7; D is perhaps TRBD1 (5 bases). Germline CDR1 MNHNY, CDR2 SVGAGI (reference sequence). V was shortened by 4 bases and J by 6 bases, with 16 bases between the two germline ends. The CDR3 is 14 residues long.

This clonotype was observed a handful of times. The CDR3 is CASSIDRTENQPQHF. CDR3 coding DNA: TGTGCCAGTAGTATAGATCGGACAGAAAATCAGCCCCAGCATTTT. J is TRBJ1-5 and V is TRBV19, with D possibly matching TRBD1 (6 bases). Germline loops: CDR1 LNHDA, CDR2 SQIVND (reference sequence). V lost 0 bases to trimming and J lost 4 bases, with 10 bases between them. The CDR3 totals 15 residues.

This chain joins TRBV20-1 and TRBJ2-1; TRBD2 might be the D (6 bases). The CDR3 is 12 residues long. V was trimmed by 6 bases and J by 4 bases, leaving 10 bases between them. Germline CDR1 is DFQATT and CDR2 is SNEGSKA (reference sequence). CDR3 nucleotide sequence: TGCAGTGCCAATAGCGGATACAATGAGCAGTTCTTC. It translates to CSANSGYNEQFF.

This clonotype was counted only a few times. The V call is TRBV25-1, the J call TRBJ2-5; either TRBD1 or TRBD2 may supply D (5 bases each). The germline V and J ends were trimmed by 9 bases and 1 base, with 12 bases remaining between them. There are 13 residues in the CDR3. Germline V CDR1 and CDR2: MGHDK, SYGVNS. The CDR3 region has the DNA TGTGCCAGTAGTCCCGGGGCCCAAGAGACCCAGTACTTC. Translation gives CASSPGAQETQYF.

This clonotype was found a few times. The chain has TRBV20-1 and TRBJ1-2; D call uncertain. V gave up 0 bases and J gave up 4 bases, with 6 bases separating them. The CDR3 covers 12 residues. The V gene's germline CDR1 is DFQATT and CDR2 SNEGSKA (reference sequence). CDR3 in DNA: TGCAGTGCTAGAGATCCATTCTATGGCTACACCTTC. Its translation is CSARDPFYGYTF.

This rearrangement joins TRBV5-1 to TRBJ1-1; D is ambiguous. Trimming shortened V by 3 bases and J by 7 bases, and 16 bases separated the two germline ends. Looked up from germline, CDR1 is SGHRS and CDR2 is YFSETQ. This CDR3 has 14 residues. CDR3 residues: CASSSPGGSVEAFF. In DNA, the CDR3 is TGCGCCAGCAGCTCCCCAGGAGGAAGTGTTGAAGCTTTCTTT.

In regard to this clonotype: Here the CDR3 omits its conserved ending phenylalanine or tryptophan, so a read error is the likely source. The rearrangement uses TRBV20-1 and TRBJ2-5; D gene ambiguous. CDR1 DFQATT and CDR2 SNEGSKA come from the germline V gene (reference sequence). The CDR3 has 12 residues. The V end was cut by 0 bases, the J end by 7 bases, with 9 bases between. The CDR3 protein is CSARDAMGTQYL. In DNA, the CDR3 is TGCAGTGCTAGAGATGCTATGGGGACCCAGTACCTC.

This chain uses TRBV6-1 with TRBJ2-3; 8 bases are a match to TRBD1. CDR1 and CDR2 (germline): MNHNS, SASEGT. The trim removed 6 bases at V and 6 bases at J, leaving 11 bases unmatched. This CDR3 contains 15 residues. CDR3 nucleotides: TGTGCCAGCAGCGCCGGACAGGGTATAAGGGATACGCAGTATTTT. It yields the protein CASSAGQGIRDTQYF.

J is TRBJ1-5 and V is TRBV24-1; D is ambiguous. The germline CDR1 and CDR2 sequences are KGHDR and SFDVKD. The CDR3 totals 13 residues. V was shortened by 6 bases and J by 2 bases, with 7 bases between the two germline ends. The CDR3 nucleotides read TGTGCCACCAGTCTGGTCGGCAATCAGCCCCAGCATTTT. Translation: CATSLVGNQPQHF.

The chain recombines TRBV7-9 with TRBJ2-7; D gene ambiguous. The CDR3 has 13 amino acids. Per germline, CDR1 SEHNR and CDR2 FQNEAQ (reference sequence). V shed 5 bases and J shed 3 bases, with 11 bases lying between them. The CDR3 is CASSHLVLYEQYF. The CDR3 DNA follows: TGTGCCAGCAGCCACTTGGTCCTCTACGAGCAGTACTTC.

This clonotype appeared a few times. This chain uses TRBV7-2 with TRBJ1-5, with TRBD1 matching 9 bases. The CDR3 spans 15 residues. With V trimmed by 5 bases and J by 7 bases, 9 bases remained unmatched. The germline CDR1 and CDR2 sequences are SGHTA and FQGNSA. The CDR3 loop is CASSPPGQGAQPQHF. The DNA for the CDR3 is TGTGCCAGCAGCCCTCCGGGACAGGGTGCCCAGCCCCAGCATTTT.

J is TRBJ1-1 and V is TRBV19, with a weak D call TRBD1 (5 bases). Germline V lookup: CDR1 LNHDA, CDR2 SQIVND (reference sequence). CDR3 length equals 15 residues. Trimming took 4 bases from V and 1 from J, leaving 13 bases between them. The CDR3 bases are TGTGCCAGTAGTAAGCAGGGCAACTGGAACACTGAAGCTTTCTTT. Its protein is CASSKQGNWNTEAFF. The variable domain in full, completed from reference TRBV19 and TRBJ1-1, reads DGGITQSPKYLFRKEGQNVTLSCEQNLNHDAMYWYRQDPGQGLRLIYYSQIVNDFQKGDIAEGYSVSREKKESFPLTVTSAQKNPTAFYLCASSKQGNWNTEAFFGQGTRLTVV.

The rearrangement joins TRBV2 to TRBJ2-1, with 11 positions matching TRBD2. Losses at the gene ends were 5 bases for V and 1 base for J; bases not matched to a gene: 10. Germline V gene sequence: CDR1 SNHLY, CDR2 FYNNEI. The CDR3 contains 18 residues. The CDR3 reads CASSLFTSGRSSYNEQFF. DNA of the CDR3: TGTGCCAGCAGTTTATTCACTAGCGGGAGATCTTCCTACAATGAGCAGTTCTTC. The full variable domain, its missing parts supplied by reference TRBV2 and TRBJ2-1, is EPEVTQTPSHQVTQMGQEVILRCVPISNHLYFYWYRQILGQKVEFLVSFYNNEISEKSEIFDDQFSVERPDGSNFTLKIRSTKLEDSAMYFCASSLFTSGRSSYNEQFFGPGTRLTVL.

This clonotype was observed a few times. The CDR3 sequence is CAWSVRGDLNTEAFF. In DNA, the CDR3 is TGTGCCTGGAGTGTAAGGGGCGACCTAAACACTGAAGCTTTCTTT. The rearrangement uses TRBV30 and TRBJ1-1; D might be TRBD1 (5 bases). CDR3 length: 15 amino acids. Between the trimmed V and J ends, which lost 0 bases and 2 bases, there was a span of 13 bases. Germline values: CDR1 GTSNPN, CDR2 SVGIG (reference sequence).

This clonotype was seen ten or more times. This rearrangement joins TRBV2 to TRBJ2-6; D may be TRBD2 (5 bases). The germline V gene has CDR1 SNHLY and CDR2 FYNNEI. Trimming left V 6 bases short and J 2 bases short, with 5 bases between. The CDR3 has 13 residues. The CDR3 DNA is TGTGCCAGCAGGGGAGCTGGGGCCAACGTCCTGACTTTC. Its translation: CASRGAGANVLTF.

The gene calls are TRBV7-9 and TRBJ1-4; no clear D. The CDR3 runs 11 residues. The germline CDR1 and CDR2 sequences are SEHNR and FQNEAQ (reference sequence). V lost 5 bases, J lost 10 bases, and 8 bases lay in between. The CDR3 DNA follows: TGTGCCAGCAGCCAAGACGGAAAACTGTTTTTT. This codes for CASSQDGKLFF.

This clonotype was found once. In DNA form, the CDR3 reads TGTGCCAGCAGCTTTAATGGAGCGAGCTACGAGCAGTACTTC. Translating it yields CASSFNGASYEQYF. The rearrangement uses TRBV13 and TRBJ2-7; D ambiguous. Germline V CDR1 and CDR2: PRHDT, FYEKMQ (reference sequence). The V end lost 3 bases, the J end lost 3 bases, and 12 bases lay between the germline ends. This CDR3 is 14 amino acids long.

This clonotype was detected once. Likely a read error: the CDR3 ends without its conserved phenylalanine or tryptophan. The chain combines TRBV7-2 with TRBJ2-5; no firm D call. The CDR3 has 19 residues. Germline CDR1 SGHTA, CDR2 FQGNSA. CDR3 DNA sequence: TGTGCCAGCAGCTTTGGTGAAGTCGGGCAAAACCCGTACCAAGAAACCCAGTACTCC. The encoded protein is CASSFGEVGQNPYQETQYS.

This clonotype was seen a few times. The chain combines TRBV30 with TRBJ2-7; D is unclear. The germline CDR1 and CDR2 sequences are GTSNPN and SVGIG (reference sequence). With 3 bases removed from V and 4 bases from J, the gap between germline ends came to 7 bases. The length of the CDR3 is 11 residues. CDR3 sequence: CAWRETYEQYF. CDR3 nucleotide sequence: TGTGCCTGGAGGGAGACATACGAGCAGTACTTC.